The 18 T cell receptor beta chains listed next were all sequenced from one sample in a study of T cell responses to AZD1222 COVID-19 vaccine (dated by TCRdb to the early 2020s). What this sample's time point label stands for: baseline before first vaccination. Library construction relied on the immunoSEQ multiplex PCR assay. TCRdb obtained this table from immuneACCESS and retained in-frame rearrangements with V and J assigned. These tables miss some clones; where compared with another copy, unresolved V genes account for less than half of the shortfall, and the remainder is unexplained. A total of approximately 150,000 clones appear in this sample, 70% to 90% of them only once. The ten top clones hold under 2% of the sample. Here the sequenced sample was peripheral blood, taken on day 0 of AZD1222 vaccination. The receptors originated from an adult in good health.

A remark on this clone: The same CDR3 can be traced to other DNA sequences in this sample. This chain connects TRBV24-1 to TRBJ1-5; 7 bases align to TRBD1. The germline V gene has CDR1 KGHDR and CDR2 SFDVKD. The CDR3 runs to 16 residues. Losses at the gene ends were 4 bases for V and 2 bases for J; bases not matched to a gene: 7. The CDR3 sequence: CATSDRSDRGNQPQHF. The CDR3 DNA is TGTGCCACCAGTGACCGTTCCGACAGGGGCAATCAGCCCCAGCATTTT.

This clone was observed a handful of times. This chain connects TRBV5-1 to TRBJ2-1; D not certain. This CDR3 comprises 17 residues. Germline CDR1 reads SGHRS; CDR2 reads YFSETQ. The V and J ends lost 0 bases and 0 bases respectively, with 13 bases between them. CDR3 DNA sequence: TGCGCCAGCAGCTTGGTAAACCTCTTCTCCTCCTACAATGAGCAGTTCTTC. Amino acid sequence: CASSLVNLFSSYNEQFF.

The rearrangement links TRBV3-1 (or the pseudogene TRBV3-2) to TRBJ1-5; tentatively, D is TRBD1 (6 bases). Trimming stripped 0 bases from V and 3 bases from J, with 9 bases between. From germline, CDR1 is LGHDT and CDR2 YNNKEL (reference sequence). The CDR3 covers 15 residues. The CDR3 DNA is TGTGCCAGCAGCCAAGAGGGGGGGCTCAATCAGCCCCAGCATTTT. Translating it yields CASSQEGGLNQPQHF.

The genes are TRBV7-2 and TRBJ2-7; TRBD2 matches 7 bases. The V and J ends lost 1 base and 2 bases, in that order; junction bases with no gene match: 8. The CDR3 runs 16 residues. Germline V CDR1 and CDR2: SGHTA, FQGNSA. As DNA, the CDR3 is TGTGCCAGCAGCTTAGTTTTCGGCGGGACTACCTACGAGCAGTACTTC. Residues: CASSLVFGGTTYEQYF.

The gene calls are TRBV19 and TRBJ2-7; 11 bases are a match to TRBD1. Per the germline V gene, CDR1 is LNHDA and CDR2 is SQIVND (reference sequence). The junction had 7 bases not matched to a gene; V was cut back by 6 bases and J by 3 bases. There are 15 residues in the CDR3. CDR3 protein: CASSSTGTGGYEQYF. The DNA for the CDR3 is TGTGCCAGTAGCAGCACCGGGACAGGGGGCTACGAGCAGTACTTC. Filled out from reference TRBV19 and TRBJ2-7, the complete variable domain reads DGGITQSPKYLFRKEGQNVTLSCEQNLNHDAMYWYRQDPGQGLRLIYYSQIVNDFQKGDIAEGYSVSREKKESFPLTVTSAQKNPTAFYLCASSSTGTGGYEQYFGPGTRLTVT.

This chain links TRBV30 with TRBJ2-7, with a possible D match to TRBD2 (5 bases). This CDR3 contains 15 residues. Germline lookup yields CDR1 GTSNPN and CDR2 SVGIG (reference sequence). With 3 bases removed from V and 2 bases from J, the gap between germline ends came to 17 bases. The CDR3 DNA is TGTGCCTGGAGGATACGGGCCCCCGGGGCCTACGAGCAGTACTTC. Translated, it gives CAWRIRAPGAYEQYF.

This chain uses TRBV2 with TRBJ2-1, with 9 bases identical to TRBD1. This CDR3 comprises 17 residues. Germline loops: CDR1 SNHLY, CDR2 FYNNEI. Losses at the gene ends were 10 bases for V and 0 bases for J; bases not matched to a gene: 13. DNA of the CDR3: TGTGCCACCCACCCCTTACCGGGACAGGGCTCCTACAATGAGCAGTTCTTC. Translating it yields CATHPLPGQGSYNEQFF.

V and J are TRBV5-4 and TRBJ2-7; D possibly matches TRBD1 or TRBD2 (5 bases each). CDR3 length: 13 amino acids. Germline V CDR1 and CDR2: SGHNT, YYREEE (reference sequence). V lost 4 bases and J 4 bases, leaving 12 bases between the germline ends. CDR3 DNA sequence: TGTGCCAGCAGCCCCGGGACCGAGTACGAGCAGTACTTC. It specifies CASSPGTEYEQYF.

This clone was found a few times. CDR3 DNA sequence: TGTGCAAGTCGCTTAGGGCGTCCTGGAGCGGGAGGCAACAATGAGCAGTTCTTC. Protein sequence: CASRLGRPGAGGNNEQFF. The rearrangement links TRBV12-2 to TRBJ2-1; the table calls TRBD2, which could not be checked here. TRBV12-2 is assigned pseudogene status. This CDR3 has 18 residues.

This chain uses TRBV29-1 with TRBJ1-2; D is uncertain. V was cut by 4 bases and J by 1 base, with 7 bases left in between. Germline values: CDR1 SQVTM, CDR2 ANQGSEA. This CDR3 has 12 residues. The CDR3 DNA sequence: TGCAGCGTTGTTGAGGGTAACTATGGCTACACCTTC. Its translation is CSVVEGNYGYTF.

J is TRBJ1-2 and V is TRBV4-3; D remains unclear. V was cut by 3 bases and J by 2 bases, with 16 bases left in between. In germline, CDR1 is LGHNA, CDR2 YSLEER. The CDR3 is made up of 16 amino acids. Here the CDR3 reads CASSQDTLDGNYGYTF. CDR3 coding DNA: TGCGCCAGCAGCCAGGATACCCTGGACGGAAACTATGGCTACACCTTC.

J is TRBJ1-6 and V is TRBV10-3; 10 nucleotides agree with TRBD1. V shed 10 bases, J shed 4 bases, and the junction held 7 bases outside the gene matches. Germline V gene lookup returns CDR1 ENHRY and CDR2 SYGVKD. This CDR3 region has 15 residues. CDR3 residues: CATRDRGPYNSPLHF. The CDR3 DNA sequence: TGTGCCACCCGGGACAGGGGTCCTTATAATTCACCCCTCCACTTT.

The chain joins TRBV28 to TRBJ1-1; 11 nucleotides align to TRBD1. Germline CDR1 MDHEN, CDR2 SYDVKM. The V and J ends lost 8 bases and 1 base, in that order; junction bases with no gene match: 12. The length of the CDR3 is 17 residues. DNA of the CDR3: TGTGCCAGCCCCTCACCCGGGACAGGGGGACGGAACACTGAAGCTTTCTTT. This sequence encodes CASPSPGTGGRNTEAFF.

The V and J genes are TRBV27 and TRBJ1-4; 9 bases match TRBD1. CDR1 and CDR2 (germline): MNHEY, SMNVEV (reference sequence). This CDR3 comprises 16 residues. Trimming removed 0 bases from V and 4 bases from J; junction bases left unmatched: 3. CDR3 DNA sequence: TGTGCCAGCAGTTTATCGGGACAGGGTGTTAATGAAAAACTGTTTTTT. This encodes CASSLSGQGVNEKLFF.

The genes are TRBV10-2 and TRBJ1-5, with TRBD1 as a possible D gene (6 bases). The CDR3 covers 14 residues. V shed 4 bases and J shed 5 bases, with 12 bases lying between them. The V gene's germline CDR1 is WSHSY and CDR2 SAAADI. This chain's CDR3 is CASSATGTDQPQHF. The CDR3 bases are TGCGCCAGCAGTGCTACAGGGACGGATCAGCCCCAGCATTTT.

The gene calls are TRBV19 and TRBJ2-5; no firm D call. The CDR3 sequence is 15 residues long. V lost 0 bases and J lost 2, with 10 bases in between. Germline values: CDR1 LNHDA, CDR2 SQIVND (reference sequence). Here the CDR3 reads CASSIDPGPQETQYF. The CDR3 DNA is TGTGCCAGTAGTATAGATCCAGGACCTCAAGAGACCCAGTACTTC. The full variable domain, its missing parts supplied by reference TRBV19 and TRBJ2-5, is DGGITQSPKYLFRKEGQNVTLSCEQNLNHDAMYWYRQDPGQGLRLIYYSQIVNDFQKGDIAEGYSVSREKKESFPLTVTSAQKNPTAFYLCASSIDPGPQETQYFGPGTRLLVL.

The chain employs TRBV2 and TRBJ1-3; D gene uncertain. The germline gives CDR1 SNHLY, CDR2 FYNNEI. This CDR3 region has 15 residues. The germline V and J ends were trimmed by 8 bases and 1 base, with 15 bases remaining between them. Here the CDR3 reads CASRSELLSGNTIYF. In DNA, the CDR3 is TGTGCCAGCCGCAGTGAATTACTTTCTGGAAACACCATATATTTT.

The rearrangement links TRBV5-1 to TRBJ1-4, with a weak D call TRBD1 (5 bases). The CDR3 is made up of 16 amino acids. The V end lost 4 bases, the J end lost 4 bases, and 17 bases lay between the germline ends. Germline-derived CDR1 and CDR2 are SGHRS and YFSETQ. In DNA, the CDR3 is TGCGCCAGCAGCCTGGGGGGACTTACTGGTAATGAAAAACTGTTTTTT. It yields the protein CASSLGGLTGNEKLFF.